This TCR beta chain was profiled in a study of response to subunit inactivated influenza vaccine. General study results and limits: Only a handful of new T cells, the authors suggested, are recruited with each seasonal influenza vaccination.

TCRdb used MiXCR to reprocess the RT-PCR reads, holding one entry per CDR3 protein. The data hold about 520,000 distinct CDR3 sequences, with more than 7% observed a single time. Germline lookup yields CDR1 DFQATT and CDR2 SNEGSKA (reference sequence). The ends were cut back, 6 bases at V and 4 bases at J, with 10 bases in the middle. This CDR3 spans 11 amino acids. On this clonotype: Its specificity is unknown.

This TCR was sampled from a man between 50 and 70 years old who received an inactivated influenza vaccine. The gene calls are TRBV20-1 and TRBJ2-7, with D possibly matching TRBD1 (6 bases). The sequencing here drew on PBMCs from blood, taken roughly 24 months after vaccination. The DNA for the CDR3 is TGCAGTGCGGAACAGGGTTACGAGCAGTACTTC. Its translation: CSAEQGYEQYF.